The next 9 T cell receptor beta chains were all read from a single sample in a study of cytomegalovirus exposure and HLA in healthy donors. A multiplex PCR was run with 60 Vbeta primers and 13 Jbeta primers. Using immunoSEQ multiplex PCR, the repertoire was profiled, and TCRdb retains in-frame clones only, with some absent. The repertoire has more than 200,000 clones, about 83% of them found once; the top ten carry around 1.4%. The sample comprised PBMCs. These TCRs come from a human donor in good health.

The V and J genes are TRBV5-5 and TRBJ1-1; D not resolved. V shed 9 bases and J shed 2 bases, with 14 bases lying between them. The CDR3 is 13 amino acids. Germline CDR1 SGHKS, CDR2 YYEKEE (reference sequence). The CDR3 is CATRGRPNTEAFF. For the CDR3, the DNA is TGTGCCACCAGAGGGAGGCCCAACACTGAAGCTTTCTTT.

The gene calls are TRBV7-9 and TRBJ1-3; D unclear. Looked up from germline, CDR1 is SEHNR and CDR2 is FQNEAQ (reference sequence). V dropped 2 bases and J dropped 3 bases, with 14 bases sitting between them. This CDR3 comprises 16 residues. The CDR3 nucleotides are TGTGCCAGCAGCTTATCGGTCGGAGAGTTTGGAAACACCATATATTTT. This gives the protein CASSLSVGEFGNTIYF.

This clone was observed a single time. The chain uses TRBV6-6 and TRBJ2-7, with 8 bases matching TRBD1. CDR3 length: 15 residues. After removal of 4 bases from V and 7 bases from J, the junction contained 12 bases not matched to a gene. CDR1 and CDR2 (germline): MNHNY, SVGAGI (reference sequence). The CDR3 nucleotides read TGTGCCAGCAGTTCCCGACAGGGGACGATGGGGGAGCAGTACTTC. It encodes CASSSRQGTMGEQYF.

This clone turned up a few times. V gene TRBV10-3 combines with J gene TRBJ1-5; D is ambiguous. CDR1 is ENHRY, CDR2 SYGVKD, per germline. The CDR3 is 13 amino acids. The ends were cut back, 2 bases at V and 14 bases at J, with 16 bases in the middle. CDR3 amino acids: CAISEREEQSKHF. In DNA, the CDR3 is TGTGCCATCAGTGAGCGAGAGGAGCAGTCTAAGCATTTT.

The chain links TRBV4-2 to TRBJ2-1; TRBD2 matches 9 bases. Germline V lookup: CDR1 LGHNA, CDR2 YNFKEQ. This CDR3 contains 17 residues. The ends lost 1 base at V and 4 bases at J; junction bases unmatched: 8. The CDR3 loop reads CASSQGGGGREYNEQFF. CDR3 bases: TGTGCCAGCAGCCAAGGAGGTGGCGGGAGGGAGTACAATGAGCAGTTCTTC.

The sample holds one count of this clone. The chain combines TRBV19 with TRBJ2-1; TRBD1 might be the D (8 bases). The CDR3 contains 14 residues. Germline V gene lookup returns CDR1 LNHDA and CDR2 SQIVND (reference sequence). The germline V and J ends were trimmed by 6 bases and 7 bases, with 16 bases remaining between them. CDR3 in amino acids: CASSQQGGSNEQFF. The CDR3 nucleotides are TGTGCCAGTAGCCAACAGGGGGGGAGTAATGAGCAGTTCTTC.

The chain has TRBV7-2 and TRBJ2-7, with D possibly being TRBD2 (6 bases). CDR1 and CDR2 (germline): SGHTA, FQGNSA. Between the trimmed V and J ends, which lost 1 base and 3 bases, there was a span of 13 bases. The CDR3 is 15 residues long. Written as DNA, the CDR3 is TGTGCCAGCAGCTTAGGTGTTCTAGCGAACTACGAGCAGTACTTC. It is translated as CASSLGVLANYEQYF.

The rearrangement links TRBV5-4 to TRBJ2-7; a weak D match, TRBD1 (5 bases). Germline V lookup: CDR1 SGHNT, CDR2 YYREEE (reference sequence). The CDR3 loop spans 13 amino acids. V was trimmed by 4 bases and J by 5 bases, leaving 13 bases between them. This CDR3 is CASSNHQGHEQYF. Written as DNA, the CDR3 is TGTGCCAGCAGCAATCATCAGGGTCACGAGCAGTACTTC. Supplemented by reference TRBV5-4 and TRBJ2-7, the full variable domain reads ETGVTQSPTHLIKTRGQQVTLRCSSQSGHNTVSWYQQALGQGPQFIFQYYREEENGRGNFPPRFSGLQFPNYSSELNVNALELDDSALYLCASSNHQGHEQYFGPGTRLTVT.

In this sample, this clone turned up a few times. The chain carries TRBV4-3 and TRBJ2-5; D is possibly TRBD1 (6 bases). This CDR3 is 17 amino acids long. CDR1 and CDR2 (germline): LGHNA, YSLEER. The V end lost 0 bases, the J end lost 0 bases, and 14 bases lay between the germline ends. The CDR3 DNA sequence: TGCGCCAGCAGCCAAGATTCTTGGGGGCCGTACCAAGAGACCCAGTACTTC. Amino acids: CASSQDSWGPYQETQYF.